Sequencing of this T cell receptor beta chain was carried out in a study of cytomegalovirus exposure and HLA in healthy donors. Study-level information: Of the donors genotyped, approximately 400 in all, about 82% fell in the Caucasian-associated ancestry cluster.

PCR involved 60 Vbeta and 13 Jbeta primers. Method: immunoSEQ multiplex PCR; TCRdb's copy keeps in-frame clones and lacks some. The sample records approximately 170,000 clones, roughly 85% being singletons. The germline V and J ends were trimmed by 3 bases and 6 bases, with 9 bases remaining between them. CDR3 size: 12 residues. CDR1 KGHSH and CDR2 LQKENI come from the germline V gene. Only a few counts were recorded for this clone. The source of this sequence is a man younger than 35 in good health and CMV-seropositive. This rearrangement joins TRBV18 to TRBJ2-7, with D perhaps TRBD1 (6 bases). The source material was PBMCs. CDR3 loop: CASSPSRGEQYF. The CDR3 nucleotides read TGTGCCAGCTCACCGAGCAGGGGCGAGCAGTACTTC.